The entry below describes one T cell receptor (beta chain). Antigen unknown. Sampled blood was obtained at baseline, cycle 4 day 1, and cycle 7 day 1. Sequencing used immunoSEQ multiplex PCR; TCRdb keeps in-frame clones, though not all of them. This sample has roughly 51,000 clones; nearly 90% occur once, and the top ten carry less than 0.75%. The data stem from a study of OX40 agonist ivuxolimab in advanced cancers. Study-wide results and limits: Nonresponders included some who also had low normalized T-cell clonal expansion.

The V end lost 3 bases, the J end lost 1 base, and 17 bases lay between the germline ends. The CDR3 covers 17 residues. Germline V gives CDR1 SGHDT, CDR2 YYEEEE. The chain links TRBV5-6 to TRBJ2-4; D tentatively fits TRBD1 or TRBD2 (5 bases each). Sample: CD4+ or CD8+ T cells sorted from blood, taken in a trial of the OX40 agonist ivuxolimab. This TCR derives from an adult with an advanced solid tumor such as melanoma, head and neck, liver or kidney cancer. The CDR3 protein is CASSWSRDGPAKNIQYF. CDR3 coding DNA: TGTGCCAGCAGCTGGAGCCGGGACGGCCCCGCCAAAAACATTCAGTACTTC. Drawing the rest from reference TRBV5-6 and TRBJ2-4, the complete variable domain is DAGVTQSPTHLIKTRGQQVTLRCSPKSGHDTVSWYQQALGQGPQFIFQYYEEEERQRGNFPDRFSGHQFPNYSSELNVNALLLGDSALYLCASSWSRDGPAKNIQYFGAGTRLSVL.